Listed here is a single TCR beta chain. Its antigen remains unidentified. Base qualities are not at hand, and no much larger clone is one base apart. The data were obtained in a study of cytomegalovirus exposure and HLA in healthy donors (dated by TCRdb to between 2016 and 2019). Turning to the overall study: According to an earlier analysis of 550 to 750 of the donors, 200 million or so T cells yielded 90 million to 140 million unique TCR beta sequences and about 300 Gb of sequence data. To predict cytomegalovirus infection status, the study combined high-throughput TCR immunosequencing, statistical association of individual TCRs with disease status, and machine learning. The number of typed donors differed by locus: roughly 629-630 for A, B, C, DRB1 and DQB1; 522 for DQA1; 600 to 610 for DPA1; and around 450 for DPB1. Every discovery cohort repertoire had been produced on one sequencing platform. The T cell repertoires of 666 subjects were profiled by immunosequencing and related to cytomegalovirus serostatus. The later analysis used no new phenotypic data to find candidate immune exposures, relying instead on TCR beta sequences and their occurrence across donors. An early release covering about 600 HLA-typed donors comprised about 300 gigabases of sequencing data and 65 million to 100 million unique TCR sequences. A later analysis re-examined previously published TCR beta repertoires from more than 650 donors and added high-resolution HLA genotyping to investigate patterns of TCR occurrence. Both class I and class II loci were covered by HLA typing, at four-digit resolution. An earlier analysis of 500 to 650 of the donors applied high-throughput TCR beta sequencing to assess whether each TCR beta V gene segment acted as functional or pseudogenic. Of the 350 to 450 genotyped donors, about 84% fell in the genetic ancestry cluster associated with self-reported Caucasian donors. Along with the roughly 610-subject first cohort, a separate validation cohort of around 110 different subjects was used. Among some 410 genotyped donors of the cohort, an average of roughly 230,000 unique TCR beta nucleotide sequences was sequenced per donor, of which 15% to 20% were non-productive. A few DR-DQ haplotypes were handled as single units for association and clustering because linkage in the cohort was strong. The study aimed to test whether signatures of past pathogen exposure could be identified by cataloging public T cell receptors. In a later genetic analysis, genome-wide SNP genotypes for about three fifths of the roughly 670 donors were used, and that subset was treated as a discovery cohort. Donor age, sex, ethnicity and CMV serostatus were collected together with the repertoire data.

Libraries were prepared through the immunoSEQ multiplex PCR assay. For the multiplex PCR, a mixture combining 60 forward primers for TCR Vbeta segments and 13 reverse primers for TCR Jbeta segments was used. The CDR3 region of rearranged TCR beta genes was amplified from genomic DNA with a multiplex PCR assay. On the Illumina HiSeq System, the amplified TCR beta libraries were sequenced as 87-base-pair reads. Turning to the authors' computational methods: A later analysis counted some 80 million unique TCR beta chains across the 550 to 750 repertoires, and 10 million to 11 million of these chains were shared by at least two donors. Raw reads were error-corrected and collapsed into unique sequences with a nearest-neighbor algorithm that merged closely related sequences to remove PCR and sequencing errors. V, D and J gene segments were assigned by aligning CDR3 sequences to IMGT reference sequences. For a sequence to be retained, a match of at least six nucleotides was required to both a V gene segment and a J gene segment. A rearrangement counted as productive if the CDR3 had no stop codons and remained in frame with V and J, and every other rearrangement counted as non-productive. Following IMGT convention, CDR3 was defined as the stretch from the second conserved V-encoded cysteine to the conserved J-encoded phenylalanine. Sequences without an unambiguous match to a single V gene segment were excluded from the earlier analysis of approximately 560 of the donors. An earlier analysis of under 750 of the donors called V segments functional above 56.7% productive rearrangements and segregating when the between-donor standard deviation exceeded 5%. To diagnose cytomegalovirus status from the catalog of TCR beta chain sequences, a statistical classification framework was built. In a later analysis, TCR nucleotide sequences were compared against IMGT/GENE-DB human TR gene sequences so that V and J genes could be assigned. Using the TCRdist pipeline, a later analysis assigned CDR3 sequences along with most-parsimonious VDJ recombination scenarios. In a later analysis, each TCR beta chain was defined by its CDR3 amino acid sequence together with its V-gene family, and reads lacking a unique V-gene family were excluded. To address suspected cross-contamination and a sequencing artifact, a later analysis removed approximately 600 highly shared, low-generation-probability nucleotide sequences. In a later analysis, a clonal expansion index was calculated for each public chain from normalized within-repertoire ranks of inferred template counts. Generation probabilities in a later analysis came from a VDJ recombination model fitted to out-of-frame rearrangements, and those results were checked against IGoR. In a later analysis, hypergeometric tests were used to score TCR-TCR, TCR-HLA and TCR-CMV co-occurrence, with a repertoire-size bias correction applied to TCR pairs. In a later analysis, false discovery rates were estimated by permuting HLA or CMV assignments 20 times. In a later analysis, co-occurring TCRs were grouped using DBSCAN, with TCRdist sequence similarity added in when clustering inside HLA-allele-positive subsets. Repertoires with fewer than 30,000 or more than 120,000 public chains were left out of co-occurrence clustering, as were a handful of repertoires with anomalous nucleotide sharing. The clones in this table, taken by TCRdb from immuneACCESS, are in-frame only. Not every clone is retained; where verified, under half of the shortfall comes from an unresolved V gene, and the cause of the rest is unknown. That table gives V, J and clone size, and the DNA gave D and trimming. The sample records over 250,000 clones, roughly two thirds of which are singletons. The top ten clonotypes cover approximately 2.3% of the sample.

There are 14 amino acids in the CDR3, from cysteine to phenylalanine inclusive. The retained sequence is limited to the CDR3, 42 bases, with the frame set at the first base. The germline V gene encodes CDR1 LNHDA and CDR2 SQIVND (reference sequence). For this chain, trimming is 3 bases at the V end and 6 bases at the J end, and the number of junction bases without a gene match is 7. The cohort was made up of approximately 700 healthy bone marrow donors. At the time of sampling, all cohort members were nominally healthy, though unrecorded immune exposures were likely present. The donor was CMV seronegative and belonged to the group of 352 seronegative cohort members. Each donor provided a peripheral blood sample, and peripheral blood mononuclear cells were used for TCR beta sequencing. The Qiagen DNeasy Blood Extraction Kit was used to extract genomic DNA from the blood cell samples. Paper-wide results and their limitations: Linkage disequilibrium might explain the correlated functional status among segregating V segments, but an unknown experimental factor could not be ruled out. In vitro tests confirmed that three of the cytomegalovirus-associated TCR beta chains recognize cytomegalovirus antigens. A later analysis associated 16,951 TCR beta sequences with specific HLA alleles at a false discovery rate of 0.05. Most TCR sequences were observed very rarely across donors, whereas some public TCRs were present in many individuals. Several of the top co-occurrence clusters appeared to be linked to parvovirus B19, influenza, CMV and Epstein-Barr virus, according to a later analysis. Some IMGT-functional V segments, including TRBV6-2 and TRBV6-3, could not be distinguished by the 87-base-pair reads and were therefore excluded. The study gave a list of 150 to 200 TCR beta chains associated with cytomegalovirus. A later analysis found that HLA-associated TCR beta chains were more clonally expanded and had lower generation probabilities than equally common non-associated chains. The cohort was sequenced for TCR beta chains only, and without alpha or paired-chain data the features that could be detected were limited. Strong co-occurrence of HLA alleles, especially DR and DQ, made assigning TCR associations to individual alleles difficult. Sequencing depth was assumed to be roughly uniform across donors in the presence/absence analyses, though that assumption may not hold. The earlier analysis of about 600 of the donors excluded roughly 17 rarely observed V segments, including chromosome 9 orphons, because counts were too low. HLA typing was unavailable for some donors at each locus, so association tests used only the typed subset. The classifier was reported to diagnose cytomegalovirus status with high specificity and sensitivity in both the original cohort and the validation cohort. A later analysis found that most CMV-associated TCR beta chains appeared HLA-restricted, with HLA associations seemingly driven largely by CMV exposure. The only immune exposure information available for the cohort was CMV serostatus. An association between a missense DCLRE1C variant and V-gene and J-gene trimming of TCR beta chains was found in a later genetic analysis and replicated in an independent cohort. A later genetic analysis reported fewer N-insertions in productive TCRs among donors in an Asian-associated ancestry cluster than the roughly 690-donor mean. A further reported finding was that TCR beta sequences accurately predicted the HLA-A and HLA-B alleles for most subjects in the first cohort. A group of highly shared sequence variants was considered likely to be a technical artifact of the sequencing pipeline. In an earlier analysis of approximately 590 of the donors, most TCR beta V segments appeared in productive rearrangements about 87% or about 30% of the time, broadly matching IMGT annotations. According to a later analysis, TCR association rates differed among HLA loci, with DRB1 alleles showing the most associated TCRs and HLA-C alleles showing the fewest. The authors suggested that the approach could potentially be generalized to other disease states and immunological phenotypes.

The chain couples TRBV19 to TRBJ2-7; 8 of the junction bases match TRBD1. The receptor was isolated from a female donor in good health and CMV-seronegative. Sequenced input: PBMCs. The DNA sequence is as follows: TGTGCCAGTAGTATCCCCGGACAGGGAGGCGAGCAGTACTTC. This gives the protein CASSIPGQGGEQYF.